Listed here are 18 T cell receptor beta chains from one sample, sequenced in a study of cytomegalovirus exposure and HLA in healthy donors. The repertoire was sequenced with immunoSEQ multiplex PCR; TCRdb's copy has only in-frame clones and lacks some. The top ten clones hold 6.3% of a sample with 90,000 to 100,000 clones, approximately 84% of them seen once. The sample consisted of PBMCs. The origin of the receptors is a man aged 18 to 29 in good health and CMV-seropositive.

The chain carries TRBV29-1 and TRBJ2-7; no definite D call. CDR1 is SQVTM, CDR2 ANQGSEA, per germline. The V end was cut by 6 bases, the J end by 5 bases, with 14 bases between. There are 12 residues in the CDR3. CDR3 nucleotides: TGCAGCGTCTCTCCGGGTTCGAACGAGCAGTACTTC. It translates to CSVSPGSNEQYF.

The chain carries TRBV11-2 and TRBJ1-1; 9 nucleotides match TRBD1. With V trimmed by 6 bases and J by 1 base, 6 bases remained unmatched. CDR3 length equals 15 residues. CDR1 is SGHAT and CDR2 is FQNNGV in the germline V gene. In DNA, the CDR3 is TGTGCCAGCAGACAACAGGGGGCGACGAACACTGAAGCTTTCTTT. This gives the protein CASRQQGATNTEAFF.

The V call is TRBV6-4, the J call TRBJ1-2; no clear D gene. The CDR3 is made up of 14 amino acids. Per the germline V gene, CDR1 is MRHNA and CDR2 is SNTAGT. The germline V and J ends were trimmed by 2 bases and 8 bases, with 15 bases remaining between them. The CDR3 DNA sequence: TGTGCCAGCAGTGACGGCCCAAACAGCGGCGGCTACACCTTC. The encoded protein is CASSDGPNSGGYTF.

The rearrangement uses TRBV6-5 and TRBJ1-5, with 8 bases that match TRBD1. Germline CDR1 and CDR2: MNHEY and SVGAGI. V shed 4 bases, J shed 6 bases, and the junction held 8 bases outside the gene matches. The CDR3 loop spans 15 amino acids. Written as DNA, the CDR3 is TGTGCCAGCAGTTCGGGACAGGATGGCTCTCAGCCCCAGCATTTT. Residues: CASSSGQDGSQPQHF.

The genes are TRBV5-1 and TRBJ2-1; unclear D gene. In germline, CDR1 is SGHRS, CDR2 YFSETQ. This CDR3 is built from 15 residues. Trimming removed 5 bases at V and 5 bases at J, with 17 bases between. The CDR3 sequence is CASRQRATNDNEQFF. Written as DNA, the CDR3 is TGCGCCAGCAGACAACGTGCCACAAATGACAATGAGCAGTTCTTC.

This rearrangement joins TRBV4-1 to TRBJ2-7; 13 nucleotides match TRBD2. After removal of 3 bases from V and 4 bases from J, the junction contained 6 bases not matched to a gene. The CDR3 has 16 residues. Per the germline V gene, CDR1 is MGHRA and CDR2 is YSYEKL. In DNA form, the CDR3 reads TGCGCCAGCAGCCAGGGCGGGACTAGCGGGAAGTACGAGCAGTACTTC. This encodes CASSQGGTSGKYEQYF.

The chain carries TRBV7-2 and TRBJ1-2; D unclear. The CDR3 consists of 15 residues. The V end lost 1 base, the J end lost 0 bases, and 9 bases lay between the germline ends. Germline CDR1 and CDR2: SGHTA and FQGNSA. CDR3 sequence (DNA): TGTGCCAGCAGCTTAGGAGGGCTTACTAACTATGGCTACACCTTC. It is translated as CASSLGGLTNYGYTF. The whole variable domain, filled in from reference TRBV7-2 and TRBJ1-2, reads GAGVSQSPSNKVTEKGKDVELRCDPISGHTALYWYRQSLGQGLEFLIYFQGNSAPDKSGLPSDRFSAERTGGSVSTLTIQRTQQEDSAVYLCASSLGGLTNYGYTFGSGTRLTVV.

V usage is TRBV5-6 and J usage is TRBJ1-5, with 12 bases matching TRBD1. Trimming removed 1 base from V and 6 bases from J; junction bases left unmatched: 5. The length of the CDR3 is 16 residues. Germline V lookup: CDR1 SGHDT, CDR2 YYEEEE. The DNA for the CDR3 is TGTGCCAGCAGCTTGTCCGGGACAGGGGGCCTTCAGCCCCAGCATTTT. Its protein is CASSLSGTGGLQPQHF.

The CDR3 protein is CASSVYGQGASVQYF. The CDR3 DNA is TGTGCCAGCAGCGTATATGGACAGGGGGCATCAGTGCAGTACTTC. The rearrangement links TRBV9 to TRBJ2-7; 11 positions agree with TRBD1. The CDR3 consists of 15 residues. The trim removed 1 base at V and 9 bases at J, leaving 9 bases unmatched. The germline V gene has CDR1 SGDLS and CDR2 YYNGEE.

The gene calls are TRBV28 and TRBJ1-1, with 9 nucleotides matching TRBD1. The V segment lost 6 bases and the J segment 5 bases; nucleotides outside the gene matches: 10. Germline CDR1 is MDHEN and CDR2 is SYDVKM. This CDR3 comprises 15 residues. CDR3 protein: CASRNERTGVTEAFF. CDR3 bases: TGTGCCAGCAGGAATGAAAGGACAGGGGTTACTGAAGCTTTCTTT.

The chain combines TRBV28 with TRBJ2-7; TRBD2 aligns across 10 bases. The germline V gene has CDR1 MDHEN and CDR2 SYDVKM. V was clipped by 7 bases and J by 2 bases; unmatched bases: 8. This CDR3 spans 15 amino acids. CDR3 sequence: CASNQIAGGAYEQYF. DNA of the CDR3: TGTGCCAGCAACCAAATAGCGGGGGGAGCCTACGAGCAGTACTTC.

This CDR3 reads CASSSGQGVAGELFF. CDR3 bases: TGTGCCAGCAGTTCGGGACAGGGGGTAGCCGGGGAGCTGTTTTTT. The chain uses TRBV6-5 and TRBJ2-2; 11 nucleotides agree with TRBD1. Per germline, CDR1 MNHEY and CDR2 SVGAGI. The CDR3 covers 15 residues. The junction had 4 bases not matched to a gene; V was cut back by 4 bases and J by 6 bases.

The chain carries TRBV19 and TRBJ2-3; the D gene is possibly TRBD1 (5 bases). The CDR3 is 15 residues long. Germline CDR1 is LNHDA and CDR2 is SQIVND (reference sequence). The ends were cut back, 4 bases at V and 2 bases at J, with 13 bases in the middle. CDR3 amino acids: CASSNTGVLTDTQYF. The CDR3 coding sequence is TGTGCCAGTAGTAACACAGGAGTCCTCACAGATACGCAGTATTTT.

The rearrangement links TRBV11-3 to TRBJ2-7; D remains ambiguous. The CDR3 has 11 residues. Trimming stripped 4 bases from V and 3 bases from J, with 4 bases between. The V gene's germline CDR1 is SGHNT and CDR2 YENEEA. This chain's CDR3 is CASSSHYEQYF. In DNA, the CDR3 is TGTGCCAGCAGCTCCCACTACGAGCAGTACTTC.

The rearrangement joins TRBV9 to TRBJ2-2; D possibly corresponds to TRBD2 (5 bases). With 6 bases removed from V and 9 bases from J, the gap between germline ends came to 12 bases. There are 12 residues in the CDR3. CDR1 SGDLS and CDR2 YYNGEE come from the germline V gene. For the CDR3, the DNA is TGTGCCAGCACCCAAGAGGGTCGGGAGCTGTTTTTT. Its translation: CASTQEGRELFF.

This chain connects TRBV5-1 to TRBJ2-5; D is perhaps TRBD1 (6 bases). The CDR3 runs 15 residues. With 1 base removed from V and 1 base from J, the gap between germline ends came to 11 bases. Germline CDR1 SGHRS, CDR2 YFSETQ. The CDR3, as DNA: TGCGCCAGCAGCTTGTCACCGGACAGCCAAGAGACCCAGTACTTC. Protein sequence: CASSLSPDSQETQYF.

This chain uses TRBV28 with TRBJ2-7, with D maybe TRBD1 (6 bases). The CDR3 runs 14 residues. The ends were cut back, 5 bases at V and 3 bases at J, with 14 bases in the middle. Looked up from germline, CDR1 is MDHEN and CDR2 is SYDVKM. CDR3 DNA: TGTGCCAGCAGTCTACAGGGTTCTAACTACGAGCAGTACTTC. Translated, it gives CASSLQGSNYEQYF.

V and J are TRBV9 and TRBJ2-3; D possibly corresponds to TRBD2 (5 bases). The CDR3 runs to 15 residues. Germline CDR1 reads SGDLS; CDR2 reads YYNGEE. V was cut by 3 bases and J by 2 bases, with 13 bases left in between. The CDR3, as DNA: TGTGCCAGCAGCGCCAGGACTTATTCCACAGATACGCAGTATTTT. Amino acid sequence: CASSARTYSTDTQYF.